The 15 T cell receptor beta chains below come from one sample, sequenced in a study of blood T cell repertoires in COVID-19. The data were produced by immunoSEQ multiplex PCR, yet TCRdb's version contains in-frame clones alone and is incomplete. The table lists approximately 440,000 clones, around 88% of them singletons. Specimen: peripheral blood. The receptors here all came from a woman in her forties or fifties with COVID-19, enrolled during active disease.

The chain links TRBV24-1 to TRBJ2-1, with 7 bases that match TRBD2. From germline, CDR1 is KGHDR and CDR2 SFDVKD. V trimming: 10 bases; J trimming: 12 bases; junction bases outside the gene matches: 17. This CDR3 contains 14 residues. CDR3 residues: CATSGGQKNERQFF. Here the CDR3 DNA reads TGTGCCACTTCGGGGGGTCAGAAGAATGAGCGGCAGTTCTTC.

CDR3 nucleotide sequence: TGTGCCAGCAGCTTAGGGCTAGCGGGGGCCTCTAGCACAGATACGCAGTATTTT. It yields the protein CASSLGLAGASSTDTQYF. The chain carries TRBV7-8 and TRBJ2-3; 10 nucleotides agree with TRBD2. CDR3 length equals 18 residues. V lost 1 base to trimming and J lost 0 bases; unmatched junction nucleotides: 7. CDR1 SGHVS and CDR2 FQNEAQ come from the germline V gene.

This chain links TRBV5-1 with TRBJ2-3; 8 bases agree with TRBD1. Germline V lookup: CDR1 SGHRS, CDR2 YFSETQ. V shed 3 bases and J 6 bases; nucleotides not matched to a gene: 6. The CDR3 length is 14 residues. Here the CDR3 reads CASSSSGQGDTQYF. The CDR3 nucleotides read TGCGCCAGCAGCTCTTCCGGACAGGGCGATACGCAGTATTTT. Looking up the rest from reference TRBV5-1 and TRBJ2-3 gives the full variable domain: KAGVTQTPRYLIKTRGQQVTLSCSPISGHRSVSWYQQTPGQGLQFLFEYFSETQRNKGNFPGRFSGRQFSNSRSEMNVSTLELGDSALYLCASSSSGQGDTQYFGPGTRLTVL.

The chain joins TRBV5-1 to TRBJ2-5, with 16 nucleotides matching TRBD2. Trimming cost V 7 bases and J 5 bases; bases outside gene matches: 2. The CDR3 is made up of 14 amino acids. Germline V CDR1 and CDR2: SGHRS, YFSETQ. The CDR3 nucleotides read TGCGCCAGCGGGACTAGCGGGGGGGCGGAGACCCAGTACTTC. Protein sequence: CASGTSGGAETQYF.

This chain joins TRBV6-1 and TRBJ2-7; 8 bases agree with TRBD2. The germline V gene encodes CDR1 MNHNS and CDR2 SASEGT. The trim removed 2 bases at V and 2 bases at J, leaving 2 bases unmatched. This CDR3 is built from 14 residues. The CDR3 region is CASSETSGPYEQYF. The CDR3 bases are TGTGCCAGCAGTGAAACTAGCGGACCCTACGAGCAGTACTTC.

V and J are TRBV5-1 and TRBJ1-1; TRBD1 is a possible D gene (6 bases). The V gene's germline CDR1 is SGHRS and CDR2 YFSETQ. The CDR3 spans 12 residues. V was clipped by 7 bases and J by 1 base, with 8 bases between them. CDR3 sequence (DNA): TGCGCCAGCTGGGGGCCGAACACTGAAGCTTTCTTT. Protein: CASWGPNTEAFF.

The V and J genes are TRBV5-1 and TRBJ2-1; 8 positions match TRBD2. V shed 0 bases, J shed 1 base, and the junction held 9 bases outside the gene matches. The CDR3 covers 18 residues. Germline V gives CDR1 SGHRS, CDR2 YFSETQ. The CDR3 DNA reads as TGCGCCAGCAGCTTGGAGCCCACCGGGAGGGGGTCCTACAATGAGCAGTTCTTC. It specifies CASSLEPTGRGSYNEQFF.

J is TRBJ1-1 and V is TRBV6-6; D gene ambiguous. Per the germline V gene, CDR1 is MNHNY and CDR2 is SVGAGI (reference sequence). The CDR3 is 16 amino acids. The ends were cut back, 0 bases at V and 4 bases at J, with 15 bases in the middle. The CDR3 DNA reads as TGTGCCAGCAGTTACTCCTTGGTTCCGGGGAGCACTGAAGCTTTCTTT. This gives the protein CASSYSLVPGSTEAFF.

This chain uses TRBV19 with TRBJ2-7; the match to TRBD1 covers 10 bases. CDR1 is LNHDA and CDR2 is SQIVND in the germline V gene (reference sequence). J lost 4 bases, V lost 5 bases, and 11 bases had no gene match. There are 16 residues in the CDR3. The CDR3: CASSWTGGTSLYEQYF. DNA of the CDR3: TGTGCCAGTAGTTGGACAGGGGGGACCTCATTGTACGAGCAGTACTTC.

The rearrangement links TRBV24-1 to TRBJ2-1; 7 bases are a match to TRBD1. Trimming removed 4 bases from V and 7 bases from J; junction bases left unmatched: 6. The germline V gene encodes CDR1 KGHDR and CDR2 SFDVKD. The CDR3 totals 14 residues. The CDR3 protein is CATSDPGQANEQFF. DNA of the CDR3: TGTGCCACCAGTGACCCAGGACAGGCTAATGAGCAGTTCTTC.

The CDR3 loop reads CASSLLDSNQPQHF. CDR3 DNA: TGTGCCAGCAGCTTACTGGACTCCAATCAGCCCCAGCATTTT. The chain employs TRBV7-2 and TRBJ1-5, with D unresolved. The germline V gene has CDR1 SGHTA and CDR2 FQGNSA. V was trimmed by 2 bases and J by 3 bases, leaving 8 bases between them. The CDR3 length is 14 residues. Supplemented by reference TRBV7-2 and TRBJ1-5, the full variable domain reads GAGVSQSPSNKVTEKGKDVELRCDPISGHTALYWYRQSLGQGLEFLIYFQGNSAPDKSGLPSDRFSAERTGGSVSTLTIQRTQQEDSAVYLCASSLLDSNQPQHFGDGTRLSIL.

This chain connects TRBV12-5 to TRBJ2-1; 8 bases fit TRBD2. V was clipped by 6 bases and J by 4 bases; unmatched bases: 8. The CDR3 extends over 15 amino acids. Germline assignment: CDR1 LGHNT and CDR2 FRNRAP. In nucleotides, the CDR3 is TGTGCTAGTGGCCCTTCCGAGCGGGGGTACAATGAGCAGTTCTTC. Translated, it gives CASGPSERGYNEQFF.

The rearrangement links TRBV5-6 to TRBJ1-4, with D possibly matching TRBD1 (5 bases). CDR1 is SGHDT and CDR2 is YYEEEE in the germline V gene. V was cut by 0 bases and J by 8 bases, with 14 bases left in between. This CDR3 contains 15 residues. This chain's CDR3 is CASSLAGVSAEKLFF. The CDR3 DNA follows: TGTGCCAGCAGCTTGGCGGGGGTGTCCGCGGAAAAACTGTTTTTT.

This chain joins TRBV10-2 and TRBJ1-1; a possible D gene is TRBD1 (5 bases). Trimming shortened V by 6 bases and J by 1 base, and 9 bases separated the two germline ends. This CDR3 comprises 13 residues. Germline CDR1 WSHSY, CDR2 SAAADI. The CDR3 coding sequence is TGCGCCAGCAGGGACACGGAGAACACTGAAGCTTTCTTT. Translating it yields CASRDTENTEAFF.

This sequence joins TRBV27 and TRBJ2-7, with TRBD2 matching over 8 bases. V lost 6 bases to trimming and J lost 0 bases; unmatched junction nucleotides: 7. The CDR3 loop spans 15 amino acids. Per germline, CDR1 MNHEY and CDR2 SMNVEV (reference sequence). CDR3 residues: CASSLAGTTSYEQYF. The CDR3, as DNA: TGTGCCAGCAGCTTAGCGGGGACCACCTCCTACGAGCAGTACTTC.